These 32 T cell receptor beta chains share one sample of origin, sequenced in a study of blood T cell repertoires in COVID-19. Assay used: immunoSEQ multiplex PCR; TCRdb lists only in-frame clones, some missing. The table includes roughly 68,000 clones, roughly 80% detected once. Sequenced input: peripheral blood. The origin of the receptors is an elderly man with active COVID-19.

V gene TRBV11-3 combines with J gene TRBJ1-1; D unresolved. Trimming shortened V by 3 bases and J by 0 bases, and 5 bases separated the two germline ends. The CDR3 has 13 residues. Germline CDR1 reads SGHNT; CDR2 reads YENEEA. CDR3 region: CASSFLLNTEAFF. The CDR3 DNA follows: TGTGCCAGCAGCTTTTTATTGAACACTGAAGCTTTCTTT.

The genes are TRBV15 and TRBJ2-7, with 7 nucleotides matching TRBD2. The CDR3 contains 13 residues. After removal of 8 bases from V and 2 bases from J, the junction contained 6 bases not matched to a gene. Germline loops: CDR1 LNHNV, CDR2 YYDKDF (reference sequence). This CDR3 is CATAGVETYEQYF. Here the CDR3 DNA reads TGTGCCACCGCGGGAGTAGAGACCTACGAGCAGTACTTC.

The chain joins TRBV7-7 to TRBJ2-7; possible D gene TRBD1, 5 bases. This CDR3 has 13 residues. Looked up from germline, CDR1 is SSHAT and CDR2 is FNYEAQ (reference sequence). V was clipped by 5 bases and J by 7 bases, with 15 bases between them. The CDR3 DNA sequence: TGTGCCAGCAGCGAAGGGGTCGCTCGAGAGCAGTACTTC. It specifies CASSEGVAREQYF.

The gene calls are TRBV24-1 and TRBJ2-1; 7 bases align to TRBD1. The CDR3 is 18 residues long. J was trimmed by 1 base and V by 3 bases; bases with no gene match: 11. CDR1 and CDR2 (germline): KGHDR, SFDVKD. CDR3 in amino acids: CATSDRSGTAVSYNEQFF. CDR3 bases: TGTGCCACCAGTGATAGGTCCGGGACAGCAGTATCCTACAATGAGCAGTTCTTC.

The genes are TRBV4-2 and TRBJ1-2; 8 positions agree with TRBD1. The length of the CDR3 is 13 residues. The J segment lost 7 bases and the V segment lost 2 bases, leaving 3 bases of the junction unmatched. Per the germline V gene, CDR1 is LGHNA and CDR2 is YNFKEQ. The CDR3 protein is CASSQQGASGYTF. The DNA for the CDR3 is TGTGCCAGCAGCCAACAGGGGGCAAGTGGCTACACCTTC.

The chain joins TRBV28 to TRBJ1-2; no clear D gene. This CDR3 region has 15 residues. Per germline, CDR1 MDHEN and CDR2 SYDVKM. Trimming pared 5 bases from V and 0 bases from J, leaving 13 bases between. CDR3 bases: TGTGCCAGCAGTCCGGGAGTCAGTGCTAACTATGGCTACACCTTC. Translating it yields CASSPGVSANYGYTF.

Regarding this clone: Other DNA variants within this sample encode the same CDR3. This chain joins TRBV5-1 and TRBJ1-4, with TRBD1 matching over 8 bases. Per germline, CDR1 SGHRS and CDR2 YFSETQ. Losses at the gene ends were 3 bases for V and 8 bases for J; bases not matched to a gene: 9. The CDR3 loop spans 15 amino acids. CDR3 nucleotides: TGCGCCAGCAGCTCTCAGGGGGCCCGTGAAGAAAAACTGTTTTTT. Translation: CASSSQGAREEKLFF.

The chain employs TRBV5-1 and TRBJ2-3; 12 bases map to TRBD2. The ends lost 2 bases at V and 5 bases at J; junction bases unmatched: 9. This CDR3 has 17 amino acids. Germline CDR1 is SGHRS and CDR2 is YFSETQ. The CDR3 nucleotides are TGCGCCAGCAGCTTCAGACTAGCGGGGGATTTTTTAGATACGCAGTATTTT. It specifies CASSFRLAGDFLDTQYF.

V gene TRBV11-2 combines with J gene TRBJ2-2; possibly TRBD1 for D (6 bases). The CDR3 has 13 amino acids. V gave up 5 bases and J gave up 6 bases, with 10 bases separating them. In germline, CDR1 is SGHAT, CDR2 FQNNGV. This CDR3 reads CASSPQGPGELFF. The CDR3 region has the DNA TGTGCCAGCAGCCCTCAGGGGCCCGGGGAGCTGTTTTTT. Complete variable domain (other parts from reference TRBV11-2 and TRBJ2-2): EAGVAQSPRYKIIEKRQSVAFWCNPISGHATLYWYQQILGQGPKLLIQFQNNGVVDDSQLPKDRFSAERLKGVDSTLKIQPAKLEDSAVYLCASSPQGPGELFFGEGSRLTVL.

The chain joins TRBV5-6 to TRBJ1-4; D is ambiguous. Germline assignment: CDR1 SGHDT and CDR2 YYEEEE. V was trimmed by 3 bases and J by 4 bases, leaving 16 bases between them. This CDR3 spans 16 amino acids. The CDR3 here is CASSSTFLQLNEKLFF. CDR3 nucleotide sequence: TGTGCCAGCAGCTCCACCTTCCTTCAACTTAATGAAAAACTGTTTTTT.

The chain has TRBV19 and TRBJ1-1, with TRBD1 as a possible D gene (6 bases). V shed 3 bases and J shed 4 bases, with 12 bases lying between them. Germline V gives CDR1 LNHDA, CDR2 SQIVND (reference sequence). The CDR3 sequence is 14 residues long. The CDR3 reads CASSIQGRGTEAFF. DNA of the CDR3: TGTGCCAGTAGTATCCAGGGCAGGGGCACTGAAGCTTTCTTT.

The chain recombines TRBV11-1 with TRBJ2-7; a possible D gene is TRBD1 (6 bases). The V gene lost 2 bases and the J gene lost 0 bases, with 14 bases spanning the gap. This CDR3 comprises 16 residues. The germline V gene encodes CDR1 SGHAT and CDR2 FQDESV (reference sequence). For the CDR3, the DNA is TGTGCCAGCAGCTTAAGGGGGAACGACCCCTCCTACGAGCAGTACTTC. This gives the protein CASSLRGNDPSYEQYF.

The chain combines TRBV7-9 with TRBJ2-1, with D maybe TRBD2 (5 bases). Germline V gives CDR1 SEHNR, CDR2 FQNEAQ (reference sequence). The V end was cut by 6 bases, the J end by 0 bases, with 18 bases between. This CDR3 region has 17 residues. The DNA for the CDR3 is TGTGCCAGCAGTCCGGCGGGTTGGCGGAGCTCCTACAATGAGCAGTTCTTC. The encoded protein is CASSPAGWRSSYNEQFF.

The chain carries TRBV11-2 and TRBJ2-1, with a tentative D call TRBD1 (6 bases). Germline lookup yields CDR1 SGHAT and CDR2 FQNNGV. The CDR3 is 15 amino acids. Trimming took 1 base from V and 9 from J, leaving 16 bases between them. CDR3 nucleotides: TGTGCCAGCAGCTTAGTTGGACAGAGTTCACTTGAGCAGTTCTTC. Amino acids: CASSLVGQSSLEQFF.

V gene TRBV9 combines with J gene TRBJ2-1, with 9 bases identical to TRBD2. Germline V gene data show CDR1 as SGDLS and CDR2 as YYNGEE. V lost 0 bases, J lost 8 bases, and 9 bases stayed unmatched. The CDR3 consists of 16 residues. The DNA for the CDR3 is TGTGCCAGCAGCGTAGAGGGCGGGAGGGCCCGGCATGAGCAGTTCTTC. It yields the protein CASSVEGGRARHEQFF.

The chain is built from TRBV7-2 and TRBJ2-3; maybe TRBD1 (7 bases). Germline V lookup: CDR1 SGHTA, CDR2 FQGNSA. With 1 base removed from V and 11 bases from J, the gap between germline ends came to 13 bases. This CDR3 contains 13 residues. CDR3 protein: CASSLDRGGGQYF. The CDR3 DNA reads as TGTGCCAGCAGCTTAGACAGGGGAGGAGGGCAGTATTTT.

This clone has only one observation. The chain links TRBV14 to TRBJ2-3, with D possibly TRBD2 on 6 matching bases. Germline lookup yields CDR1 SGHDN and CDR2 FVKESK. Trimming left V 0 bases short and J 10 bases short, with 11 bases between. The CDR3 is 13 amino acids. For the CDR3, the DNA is TGTGCCAGCAGCCAAGATCGGGGGTCAGCGCAGTATTTT. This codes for CASSQDRGSAQYF.

The CDR3 sequence is CASRGQGDGSPLHF. CDR3 sequence (DNA): TGCGCCAGCAGAGGGCAGGGGGACGGTTCACCCCTCCACTTT. The chain links TRBV5-1 to TRBJ1-6, with TRBD1 matching over 7 bases. CDR1 and CDR2 from the germline V gene are SGHRS and YFSETQ. The CDR3 has 14 residues. Trimming at V came to 5 bases and at J to 9 bases, leaving 8 bases not matched to a gene.

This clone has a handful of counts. The CDR3 DNA sequence: TGCAGCGTTGACAACTTGACAGGGGACTATGGCTACACCTTC. Translating gives CSVDNLTGDYGYTF. The chain joins TRBV29-1 to TRBJ1-2, with TRBD1 matching over 8 bases. Trimming cost V 3 bases and J 3 bases; bases outside gene matches: 6. This CDR3 comprises 14 residues. Germline CDR1 and CDR2: SQVTM and ANQGSEA.

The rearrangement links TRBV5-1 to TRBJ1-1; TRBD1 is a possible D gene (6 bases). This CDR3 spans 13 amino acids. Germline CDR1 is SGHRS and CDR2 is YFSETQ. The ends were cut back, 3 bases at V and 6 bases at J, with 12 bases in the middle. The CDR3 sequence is CASSSRGYAEAFF. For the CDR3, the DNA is TGCGCCAGCAGCTCCAGGGGTTATGCTGAAGCTTTCTTT.

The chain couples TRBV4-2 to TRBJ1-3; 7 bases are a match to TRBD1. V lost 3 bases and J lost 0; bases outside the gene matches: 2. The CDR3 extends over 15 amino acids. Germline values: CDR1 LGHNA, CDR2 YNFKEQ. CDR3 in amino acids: CASSQDRFSGNTIYF. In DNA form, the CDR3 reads TGTGCCAGCAGCCAGGACAGGTTCTCTGGAAACACCATATATTTT.

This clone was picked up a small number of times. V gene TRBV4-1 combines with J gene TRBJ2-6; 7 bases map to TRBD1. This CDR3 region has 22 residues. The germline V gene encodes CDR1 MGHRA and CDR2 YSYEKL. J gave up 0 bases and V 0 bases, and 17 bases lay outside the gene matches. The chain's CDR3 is CASSQDFTFFRDRDSGANVLTF. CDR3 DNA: TGCGCCAGCAGCCAAGATTTTACATTCTTCCGGGACAGAGACTCTGGGGCCAACGTCCTGACTTTC.

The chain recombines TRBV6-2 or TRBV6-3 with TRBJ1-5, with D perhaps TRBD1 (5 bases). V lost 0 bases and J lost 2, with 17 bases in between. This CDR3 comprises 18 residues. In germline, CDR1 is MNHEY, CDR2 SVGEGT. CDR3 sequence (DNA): TGTGCCAGCAGTTACTCGATGGCCGGGAGGGGAGGCAATCAGCCCCAGCATTTT. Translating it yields CASSYSMAGRGGNQPQHF.

In DNA, the CDR3 is TGTGCCAGCAGCCCCCCTGACAGGGGGACCAACAATGAGCAGTTCTTC. It translates to CASSPPDRGTNNEQFF. The rearrangement uses TRBV14 and TRBJ2-1; 9 bases map to TRBD1. The V segment lost 4 bases and the J segment 5 bases; nucleotides outside the gene matches: 9. This CDR3 comprises 16 residues. Germline V CDR1 and CDR2: SGHDN, FVKESK. The variable domain in full, with the rest retrieved from reference TRBV14 and TRBJ2-1, is EAGVTQFPSHSVIEKGQTVTLRCDPISGHDNLYWYRRVMGKEIKFLLHFVKESKQDESGMPNNRFLAERTGGTYSTLKVQPAELEDSGVYFCASSPPDRGTNNEQFFGPGTRLTVL.

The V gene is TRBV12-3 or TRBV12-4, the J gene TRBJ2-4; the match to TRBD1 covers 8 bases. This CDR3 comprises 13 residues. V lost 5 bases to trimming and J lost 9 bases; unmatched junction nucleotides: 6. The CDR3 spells CASSQRTGTIQYF. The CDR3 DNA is TGTGCCAGCAGTCAACGGACAGGGACCATTCAGTACTTC.

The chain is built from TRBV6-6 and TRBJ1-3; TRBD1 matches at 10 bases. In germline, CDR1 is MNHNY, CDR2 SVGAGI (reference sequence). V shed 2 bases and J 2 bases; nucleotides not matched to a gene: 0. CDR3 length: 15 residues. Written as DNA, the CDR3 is TGTGCCAGCAGTTACGACAGGGGGCCTGGAAACACCATATATTTT. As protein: CASSYDRGPGNTIYF.

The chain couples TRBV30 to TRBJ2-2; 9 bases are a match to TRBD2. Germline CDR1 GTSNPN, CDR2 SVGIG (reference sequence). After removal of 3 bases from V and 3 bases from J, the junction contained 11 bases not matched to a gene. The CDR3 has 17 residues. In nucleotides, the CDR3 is TGTGCCTGGAGGAGGTTGGCGGGAGGGTCGGACACCGGGGAGCTGTTTTTT. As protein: CAWRRLAGGSDTGELFF.

Written as DNA, the CDR3 is TGTGCCAGCAGCCAAACAGGGGAAGATCAGCCCCAGCATTTT. The encoded protein is CASSQTGEDQPQHF. The chain combines TRBV5-5 with TRBJ1-5; 7 nucleotides match TRBD1. With V trimmed by 4 bases and J by 5 bases, 6 bases remained unmatched. Per the germline V gene, CDR1 is SGHKS and CDR2 is YYEKEE (reference sequence). The CDR3 is made up of 14 amino acids.

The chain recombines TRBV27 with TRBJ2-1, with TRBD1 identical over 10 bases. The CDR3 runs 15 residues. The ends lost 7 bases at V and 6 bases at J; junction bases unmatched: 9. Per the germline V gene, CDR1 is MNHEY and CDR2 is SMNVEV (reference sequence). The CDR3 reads CASTDRGRGANEQFF. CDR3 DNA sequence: TGTGCCAGCACCGACAGGGGGCGCGGGGCCAATGAGCAGTTCTTC.

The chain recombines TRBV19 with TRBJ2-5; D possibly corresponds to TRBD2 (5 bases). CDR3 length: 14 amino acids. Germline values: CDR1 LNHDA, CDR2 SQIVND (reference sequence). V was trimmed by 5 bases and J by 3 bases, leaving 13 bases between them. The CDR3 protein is CASSSRSGKETQYF. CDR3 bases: TGTGCCAGTAGTTCTAGGTCGGGAAAAGAGACCCAGTACTTC.

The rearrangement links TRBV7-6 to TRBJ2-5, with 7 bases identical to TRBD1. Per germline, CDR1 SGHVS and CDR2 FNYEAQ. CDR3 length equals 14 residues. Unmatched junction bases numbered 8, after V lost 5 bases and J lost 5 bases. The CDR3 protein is CASSPGTVRETQYF. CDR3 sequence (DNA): TGTGCCAGCAGCCCCGGGACAGTCCGGGAGACCCAGTACTTC.

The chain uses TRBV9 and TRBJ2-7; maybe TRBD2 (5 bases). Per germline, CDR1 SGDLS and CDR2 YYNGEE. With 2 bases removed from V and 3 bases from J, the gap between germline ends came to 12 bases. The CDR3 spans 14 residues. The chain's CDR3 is CASSVAGNDYEQYF. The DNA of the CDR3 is TGTGCCAGCAGCGTGGCCGGGAACGACTACGAGCAGTACTTC.